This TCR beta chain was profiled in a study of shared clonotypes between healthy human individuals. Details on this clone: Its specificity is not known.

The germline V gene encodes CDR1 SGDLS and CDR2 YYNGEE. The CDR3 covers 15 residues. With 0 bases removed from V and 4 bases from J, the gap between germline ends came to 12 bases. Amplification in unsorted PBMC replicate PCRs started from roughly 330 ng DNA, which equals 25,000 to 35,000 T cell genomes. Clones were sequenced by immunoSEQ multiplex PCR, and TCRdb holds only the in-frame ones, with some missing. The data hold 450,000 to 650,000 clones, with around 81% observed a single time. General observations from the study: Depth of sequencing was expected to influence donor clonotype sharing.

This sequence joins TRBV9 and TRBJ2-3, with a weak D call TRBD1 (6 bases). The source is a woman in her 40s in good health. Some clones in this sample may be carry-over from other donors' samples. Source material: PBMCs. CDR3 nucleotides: TGTGCCAGCAGCGTAGGTTTGGGGGCGGCAGATACGCAGTATTTT. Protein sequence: CASSVGLGAADTQYF.